The rows below give T cell receptor beta chains drawn from one sample of a study of response to subunit inactivated influenza vaccine. TCRdb re-analysed the RT-PCR reads in MiXCR, keeping a single row per CDR3 protein. Among about 170,000 distinct CDR3 sequences listed, approximately 12% were seen once. The sample also formed part of further work on T cells expressing NK-cell markers.

The sequences come from CD8+ T cells sorted from PBMCs, collected about 12 days after vaccination. Receptor source: a man aged 45-65 years who received an inactivated influenza vaccine. Both conserved end residues are part of each CDR3. D genes are given only for firm matches. Rows give clone size only sometimes, using once, few, many, or a class for an expanded clone.

D,V,J,size,CDR3,DNA
-,TRBV7-9,TRBJ2-3,-,CASSWNREADTQYF,TGTGCCAGCAGCTGGAACAGGGAGGCAGATACGCAGTATTTT
-,TRBV6-5,TRBJ1-1,-,CASSYEGRMNTEAFF,TGTGCCAGCAGTTACGAGGGGCGAATGAACACTGAAGCTTTCTTT
TRBD1,TRBV6-4,TRBJ2-2,-,CASSTGGFAGELFF,TGTGCCAGCAGTACAGGGGGATTCGCCGGGGAGCTGTTTTTT
-,TRBV7-9,TRBJ2-2,few,CASGSGAGELFF,TGTGCCAGCGGTTCGGGGGCCGGGGAGCTGTTTTTT
-,TRBV9,TRBJ2-5,-,CASSGVLNDMYQETQYF,TGTGCCAGCAGCGGTGTTCTGAATGATATGTACCAAGAGACCCAGTACTTC
-,TRBV4-1,TRBJ2-1,few,CASSPLAGTSSDEQFF,TGCGCCAGCAGCCCCCTGGCGGGGACTTCGAGCGATGAGCAGTTCTTC
-,TRBV6-1,TRBJ2-2,-,CASTTFGGTTGELFF,TGTGCCAGCACCACCTTTGGGGGAACCACCGGGGAGCTGTTTTTT
TRBD1,TRBV14,TRBJ2-5,many,CASSQGPMGQTQETQYF,TGTGCCAGCAGCCAAGGACCTATGGGACAGACCCAAGAGACCCAGTACTTC
TRBD1,TRBV5-1,TRBJ2-5,few,CASSSAGTGGETQYF,TGCGCCAGCAGCTCGGCCGGGACAGGGGGGGAGACCCAGTACTTC
TRBD2,TRBV6-2/TRBV6-3,TRBJ2-1,-,CASSGGLAGYNEQFF,TGTGCCAGCAGTGGGGGACTAGCGGGCTACAATGAGCAGTTCTTC
-,TRBV29-1,TRBJ2-7,-,CSARTTVSYEQYF,TGCAGCGCACGGACGACTGTCTCCTACGAGCAGTACTTC
-,TRBV29-1,TRBJ2-1,few,CSVVGSTTYNEQFF,TGCAGCGTTGTCGGGTCTACCACCTACAATGAGCAGTTCTTC
TRBD1,TRBV11-2,TRBJ1-5,-,CASSLDSGGGQPQHF,TGTGCCAGCAGCTTAGATTCAGGGGGGGGTCAGCCCCAGCATTTT
-,TRBV7-8,TRBJ1-5,few,CASSTEPGPRQPQHF,TGTGCCAGCAGCACAGAGCCGGGCCCTCGCCAGCCCCAGCATTTT
-,TRBV2,TRBJ2-1,few,CATIPKGSPSYNEQFF,TGTGCCACCATACCTAAAGGCTCCCCATCCTACAATGAGCAGTTCTTC
-,TRBV6-5,TRBJ2-1,many,CASSFLGPGLDEQFF,TGTGCCAGCAGTTTTCTCGGACCGGGCCTCGATGAGCAGTTCTTC
-,TRBV9,TRBJ1-2,few,CASSKGGGWNYGYTF,TGTGCCAGCAGTAAAGGGGGGGGCTGGAACTATGGCTACACCTTC
-,TRBV7-2,TRBJ2-2,-,CASSFPGAGELFF,TGTGCCAGCAGCTTCCCGGGGGCCGGGGAGCTGTTTTTT
TRBD1,TRBV14,TRBJ2-7,-,CASSPGQGYYEQYF,TGTGCCAGCAGCCCGGGACAGGGCTACTACGAGCAGTACTTC
-,TRBV7-9,TRBJ2-3,many,CASSFHTDTQYF,TGTGCCAGCAGCTTCCACACAGATACGCAGTATTTT
-,TRBV4-3,TRBJ2-2,many,CASSQELGITGELFF,TGCGCCAGCAGCCAAGAGCTCGGGATCACCGGGGAGCTGTTTTTT
-,TRBV7-9,TRBJ1-5,many,CASSLGGGNQPQHF,TGTGCCAGCAGCTTAGGAGGGGGAAATCAGCCCCAGCATTTT
TRBD1,TRBV9,TRBJ1-1,few,CASSVGSGGTEAFF,TGTGCCAGCAGCGTAGGGTCAGGGGGCACTGAAGCTTTCTTT
TRBD2,TRBV28,TRBJ2-3,-,CASSFLAGGGTDTQYF,TGTGCCAGCAGTTTTTTGGCGGGAGGTGGCACAGATACGCAGTATTTT
-,TRBV7-2,TRBJ2-7,-,CASSASGWDPYEQYF,TGTGCCAGCAGCGCATCTGGTTGGGACCCCTACGAGCAGTACTTC
-,TRBV6-5,TRBJ2-7,many,CASSYSWDSPYEQYF,TGTGCCAGCAGTTACTCCTGGGACTCGCCCTACGAGCAGTACTTC
-,TRBV12-3/TRBV12-4,TRBJ2-2,-,CASSWGLTGELFF,TGTGCCAGCAGTTGGGGACTTACCGGGGAGCTGTTTTTT
TRBD1,TRBV20-1,TRBJ1-6,-,CSARDESTGDNSPLHF,TGCAGTGCTAGAGATGAATCGACAGGGGACAATTCACCCCTCCACTTT
TRBD2,TRBV11-1,TRBJ2-1,few,CASSFPGLAGTEQFF,TGTGCCAGCAGCTTCCCGGGACTAGCGGGAACCGAGCAGTTCTTC
TRBD1,TRBV20-1,TRBJ2-7,few,CSALHTGDSSYEQYF,TGCAGTGCACTCCATACAGGGGATAGCTCCTACGAGCAGTACTTC
TRBD1,TRBV7-9,TRBJ2-7,few,CASSSSPGQGAYEQYF,TGTGCCAGCAGCTCATCACCGGGACAGGGGGCTTACGAGCAGTACTTC
-,TRBV12-3/TRBV12-4,TRBJ2-7,-,CASSFGQGTEQYF,TGTGCCAGCAGTTTTGGGCAGGGGACCGAGCAGTACTTC
-,TRBV7-6,TRBJ1-5,many,CASSPAGRGNQPQHF,TGTGCCAGCAGCCCTGCAGGGAGAGGCAATCAGCCCCAGCATTTT
-,TRBV7-9,TRBJ2-7,-,CASSSGRRPLEQYF,TGTGCCAGCAGCTCCGGCAGGCGCCCCCTCGAGCAGTACTTC
-,TRBV12-3/TRBV12-4,TRBJ2-1,-,CASSLGVSSWDEQFF,TGTGCCAGCAGTTTGGGTGTTTCTAGCTGGGATGAGCAGTTCTTC
-,TRBV29-1,TRBJ2-2,-,CSVLRGPNTGELFF,TGCAGCGTTTTGCGGGGGCCAAACACCGGGGAGCTGTTTTTT
-,TRBV12-3/TRBV12-4,TRBJ2-2,-,CASSYFTGELFF,TGTGCCAGCAGCTACTTCACCGGGGAGCTGTTTTTT
-,TRBV29-1,TRBJ2-5,-,CSVHVGGDLQETQYF,TGCAGCGTCCATGTCGGGGGAGATTTACAAGAGACCCAGTACTTC
-,TRBV7-9,TRBJ2-5,few,CASSLDGYQETQYF,TGTGCCAGCAGCTTAGACGGGTACCAAGAGACCCAGTACTTC
-,TRBV3-1,TRBJ1-4,many,CASSQAEKLFF,TGTGCCAGCAGCCAAGCTGAAAAACTGTTTTTT
-,TRBV7-8,TRBJ2-2,few,CASSLGLGLGRENTGELFF,TGTGCCAGCAGCTTAGGGTTAGGCTTGGGACGGGAGAACACCGGGGAGCTGTTTTTT
-,TRBV29-1,TRBJ2-3,few,CSVARGASTDTQYF,TGCAGCGTTGCGAGGGGGGCCTCTACAGATACGCAGTATTTT
-,TRBV7-9,TRBJ2-1,many,CASSLAGRGHEQFF,TGTGCCAGCAGCCTCGCCGGCAGGGGCCATGAGCAGTTCTTC
TRBD2,TRBV5-1,TRBJ2-5,many,CASSLTSGREYQETQYF,TGCGCCAGCAGCTTGACGAGCGGGAGGGAGTACCAAGAGACCCAGTACTTC
TRBD1,TRBV27,TRBJ2-7,-,CASSLSGPTGGYEQYF,TGTGCCAGCAGTTTATCCGGGCCCACAGGGGGCTACGAGCAGTACTTC
-,TRBV5-5,TRBJ1-2,many,CASSAGQNYGYTF,TGTGCCAGCAGCGCTGGACAGAACTATGGCTACACCTTC
-,TRBV9,TRBJ1-1,-,CASSSLSRTVNTEAFF,TGTGCCAGCAGTTCTTTGAGTCGGACGGTGAACACTGAAGCTTTCTTT
TRBD2,TRBV6-1,TRBJ2-1,few,CASSIESGRTAYNEQFF,TGTGCCAGCAGTATAGAAAGCGGGAGGACAGCTTACAATGAGCAGTTCTTC
TRBD1,TRBV7-2,TRBJ2-7,many,CASSLASYGTAYEQYF,TGTGCCAGCAGCTTAGCCAGTTACGGGACAGCCTACGAGCAGTACTTC
TRBD1,TRBV6-5,TRBJ2-7,-,CASSYLSTGDSYEQYF,TGTGCCAGCAGTTACCTTTCGACAGGGGACTCATACGAGCAGTACTTC
-,TRBV4-2,TRBJ2-7,-,CASSQVRGSEQYF,TGTGCCAGCAGCCAAGTTCGGGGGAGTGAGCAGTACTTC
TRBD2,TRBV7-9,TRBJ2-1,few,CASSFAGDNEQFF,TGTGCCAGCAGCTTCGCGGGGGACAATGAGCAGTTCTTC
-,TRBV25-1,TRBJ1-2,-,CASSDYRAANYGYTF,TGTGCCAGCAGTGACTACAGGGCGGCTAACTATGGCTACACCTTC